This T cell receptor beta chain was profiled in a study of blood T cell repertoires in COVID-19. Clones were sequenced by immunoSEQ multiplex PCR, and TCRdb holds only the in-frame ones, with some missing. The data contain around 400,000 clones, roughly 86% of them singletons. This CDR3 contains 15 residues. The V gene's germline CDR1 is SGHAT and CDR2 FQNNGV. The germline V and J ends were trimmed by 7 bases and 8 bases, with 23 bases remaining between them. Participants had their cohort set by participant-reported clinical history. The sample taken for sequencing was PBMCs or T cells enriched from blood (not recorded which). V gene TRBV11-2 combines with J gene TRBJ1-2, with D perhaps TRBD1 (6 bases). The origin of this receptor is a woman in her 30s who had recovered from COVID-19. CDR3 amino acids: CASTVQGPRFRGYTF. CDR3 DNA: TGTGCCAGCACCGTCCAGGGGCCCCGCTTTCGAGGCTACACCTTC.